The clone carrying this TCR beta chain occurred a few times. Its cognate antigen is unknown. These data come from a study of T cell repertoires in cytomegalovirus infection. About the research overall: Recently identified HLA-C-restricted CMV epitopes and well-studied HLA-B-restricted CMV epitopes were used by the study.

Germline V gives CDR1 SEHNR, CDR2 FQNEAQ (reference sequence). Deletions cut 1 base from V and 8 bases from J, with 15 bases between. This CDR3 has 15 residues. TCRdb re-called the reads through MiXCR, storing one row per CDR3 protein. The table includes over 95,000 distinct CDR3 sequences, 30% detected once. Study outcomes and limitations: There were carriers of CMV plus the relevant HLA, and cumulative public TCR beta family frequency identified them. HLA-C-restricted CMV clonotypes gave the most frequent clonotype in two of eight donors.

The gene calls are TRBV7-9 and TRBJ2-1; D ambiguous. This TCR was recovered from a human donor in good health (CMV status not recorded). Some clones in this sample may be carry-over from other donors' samples. The sequenced sample was CD8+ T cells from cultured PBMCs, obtained from culture after CMV antigen stimulation. CDR3 sequence reads: CASSLVGRTAYEQFF. The CDR3 region has the DNA TGTGCCAGCAGCTTAGTCGGCAGGACGGCCTATGAGCAGTTCTTC.